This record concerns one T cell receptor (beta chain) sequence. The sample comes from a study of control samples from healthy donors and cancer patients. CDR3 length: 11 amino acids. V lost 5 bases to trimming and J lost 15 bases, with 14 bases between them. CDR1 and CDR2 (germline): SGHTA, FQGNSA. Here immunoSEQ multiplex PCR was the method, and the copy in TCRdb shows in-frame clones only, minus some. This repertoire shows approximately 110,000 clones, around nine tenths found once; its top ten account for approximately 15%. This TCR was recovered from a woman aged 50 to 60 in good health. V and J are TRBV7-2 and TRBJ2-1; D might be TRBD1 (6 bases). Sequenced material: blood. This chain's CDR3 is CASSPTGFGFF. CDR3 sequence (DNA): TGTGCCAGCAGCCCTACAGGGTTTGGGTTCTTC.